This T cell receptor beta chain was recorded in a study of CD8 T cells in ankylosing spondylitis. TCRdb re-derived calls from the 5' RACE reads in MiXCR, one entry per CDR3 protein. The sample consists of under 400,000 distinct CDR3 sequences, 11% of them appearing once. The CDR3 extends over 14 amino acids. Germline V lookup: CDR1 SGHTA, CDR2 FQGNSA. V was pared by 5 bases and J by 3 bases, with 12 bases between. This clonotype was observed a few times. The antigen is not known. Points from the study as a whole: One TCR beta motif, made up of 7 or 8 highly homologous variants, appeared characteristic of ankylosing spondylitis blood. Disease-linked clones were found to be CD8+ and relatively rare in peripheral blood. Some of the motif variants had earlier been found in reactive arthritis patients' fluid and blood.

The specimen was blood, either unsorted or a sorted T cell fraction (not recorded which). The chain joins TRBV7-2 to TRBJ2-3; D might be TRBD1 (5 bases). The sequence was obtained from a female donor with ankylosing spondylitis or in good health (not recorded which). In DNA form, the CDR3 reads TGTGCCAGCAGCCAATCCTACAGGACAGATACGCAGTATTTT. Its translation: CASSQSYRTDTQYF. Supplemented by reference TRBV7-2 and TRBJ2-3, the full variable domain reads GAGVSQSPSNKVTEKGKDVELRCDPISGHTALYWYRQSLGQGLEFLIYFQGNSAPDKSGLPSDRFSAERTGGSVSTLTIQRTQQEDSAVYLCASSQSYRTDTQYFGPGTRLTVL.